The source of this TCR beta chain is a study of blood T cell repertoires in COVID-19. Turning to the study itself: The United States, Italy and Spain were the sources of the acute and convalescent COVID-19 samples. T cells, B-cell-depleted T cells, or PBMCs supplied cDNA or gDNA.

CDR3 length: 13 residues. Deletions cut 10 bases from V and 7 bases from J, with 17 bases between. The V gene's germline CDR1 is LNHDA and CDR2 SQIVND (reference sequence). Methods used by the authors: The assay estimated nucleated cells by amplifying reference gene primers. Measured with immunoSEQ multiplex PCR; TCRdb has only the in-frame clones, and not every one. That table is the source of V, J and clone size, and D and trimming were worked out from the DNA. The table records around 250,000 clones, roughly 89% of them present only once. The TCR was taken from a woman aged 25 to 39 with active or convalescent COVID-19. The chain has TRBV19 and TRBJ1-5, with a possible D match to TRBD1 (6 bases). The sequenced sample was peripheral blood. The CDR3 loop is CATQGGGKQPQHF. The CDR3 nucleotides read TGTGCCACCCAAGGGGGGGGTAAGCAGCCCCAGCATTTT. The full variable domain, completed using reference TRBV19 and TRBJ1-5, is DGGITQSPKYLFRKEGQNVTLSCEQNLNHDAMYWYRQDPGQGLRLIYYSQIVNDFQKGDIAEGYSVSREKKESFPLTVTSAQKNPTAFYLCATQGGGKQPQHFGDGTRLSIL.